The rows below give T cell receptor beta chains drawn from one sample of a study of blood T cell repertoires in COVID-19. Only in-frame clones appear in the TCRdb table, and some are missing; sequencing was by immunoSEQ multiplex PCR. There are roughly 240,000 clones in the sample; over 65% occur only once, and 4.6% lies in the top ten. The sample taken for sequencing was peripheral blood. These receptors were obtained from a man in his 60s who had recovered from COVID-19. CDR3s include the opening cysteine and the closing phenylalanine or tryptophan. Each record gives: D gene, clone size, V gene, J gene, CDR3 protein, CDR3 DNA. The D gene is left open where the match is weak. Size is omitted from some rows. Given values are once, few, many or a class for expanded clones.

>NA|NA|TRBV7-9|TRBJ2-1
CASSPRETYNEQFF
TGTGCCAGCAGCCCTAGGGAGACCTACAATGAGCAGTTCTTC
>NA|NA|TRBV5-1|TRBJ2-3
CASSHETSTDTQYF
TGCGCCAGCAGCCACGAAACTAGCACAGATACGCAGTATTTT
>TRBD2|NA|TRBV5-8|TRBJ2-1
CASSLRLANEQFF
TGTGCCAGCAGCTTAAGACTAGCGAATGAGCAGTTCTTC
>NA|NA|TRBV4-1|TRBJ2-1
CASSQERTSYNEQFF
TGCGCCAGCAGCCAAGAGAGGACATCGTACAATGAGCAGTTCTTC
>TRBD1|NA|TRBV7-3|TRBJ2-7
CASSLRQGTEQYF
TGTGCCAGCAGCTTGAGACAGGGGACCGAGCAGTACTTC
>TRBD1|once|TRBV4-1|TRBJ2-2
CASSPRDRLHRGAVF
TGCGCCAGCAGCCCCCGGGACAGGTTACACCGGGGAGCTGTTTTT
>NA|NA|TRBV18|TRBJ1-3
CASSPGPGAQLGNTIYF
TGTGCCAGCTCACCGGGCCCGGGAGCTCAGTTGGGAAACACCATATATTTT
>NA|NA|TRBV7-9|TRBJ1-1
CASSQTGSSEAFF
TGTGCCAGCAGCCAAACAGGGTCCTCTGAAGCTTTCTTT
>NA|NA|TRBV15|TRBJ1-1
CATSRDHSNTEAFF
TGTGCCACCAGCAGAGATCATTCGAACACTGAAGCTTTCTTT
>TRBD2|NA|TRBV2|TRBJ2-1
CASSEKPSGRSEQFF
TGTGCCAGCAGTGAAAAGCCTAGCGGGAGAAGTGAGCAGTTCTTC
>TRBD1|NA|TRBV5-4|TRBJ1-2
CASRGQGAVGYTF
TGTGCCAGCAGAGGACAGGGGGCGGTTGGCTACACCTTC
>TRBD1|NA|TRBV5-1|TRBJ1-2
CASSLLGQGTGGYTF
TGCGCCAGCAGCTTGTTAGGACAGGGGACCGGTGGCTACACCTTC
>TRBD2|NA|TRBV7-3|TRBJ2-3
CASSSLPRTSGGDTQYF
TGTGCCAGCAGCTCCCTTCCCCGGACTAGCGGGGGAGATACGCAGTATTTT
>NA|once|TRBV5-1|TRBJ2-2
CASSLRSRRQGNTGELFF
TGCGCCAGCAGCTTGAGGAGCAGGCGGCAGGGGAACACCGGGGAGCTGTTTTTT
>TRBD1|once|TRBV7-2|TRBJ2-1
CASRAGTGYGNEQFF
TGTGCCAGCAGGGCCGGGACAGGGTACGGGAATGAGCAGTTCTTC
>TRBD1|NA|TRBV25-1|TRBJ1-2
CASSEGQGAGYGYTF
TGTGCCAGCAGTGAAGGACAGGGGGCGGGCTATGGCTACACCTTC
>TRBD1|NA|TRBV28|TRBJ1-5
CASRQRTGVSNQPQHF
TGTGCCAGCAGACAGAGGACAGGGGTGAGCAATCAGCCCCAGCATTTT
>TRBD1|NA|TRBV19|TRBJ1-2
CASTHRGLGYTF
TGTGCCAGCACACACAGGGGGCTCGGCTACACCTTC
>NA|NA|TRBV6-5|TRBJ2-1
CASSRPTGSGNEQFF
TGTGCCAGCAGCCGCCCCACCGGGAGTGGAAATGAGCAGTTCTTC
>NA|NA|TRBV2|TRBJ1-5
CASSGGQSQGNQPQHF
TGTGCCAGCAGTGGTGGACAGTCCCAGGGCAATCAGCCCCAGCATTTT
>TRBD1|NA|TRBV6-2/TRBV6-3|TRBJ1-1
CASSYARQGNTEAFF
TGTGCCAGCAGTTACGCACGACAGGGGAACACTGAAGCTTTCTTT
>NA|NA|TRBV18|TRBJ2-5
CASSPLEQETQYF
TGTGCCAGCTCACCGCTAGAACAAGAGACCCAGTACTTC
>NA|few|TRBV10-1|TRBJ2-2
CASSFGVPGELFF
TGCGCCAGCAGTTTCGGAGTCCCCGGGGAGCTGTTTTTT
>NA|NA|TRBV30|TRBJ2-3
CAWSPGGAGTDTQYF
TGTGCCTGGAGTCCTGGGGGGGCCGGCACAGATACGCAGTATTTT
>TRBD1|NA|TRBV5-6|TRBJ1-6
CASSQDRVVAPLHF
TGTGCCAGCAGCCAGGACAGGGTTGTTGCACCCCTCCACTTT
>NA|NA|TRBV7-9|TRBJ1-2
CASSVQGIGYTF
TGTGCCAGCAGCGTCCAGGGTATCGGCTACACCTTC
>TRBD1|NA|TRBV18|TRBJ1-1
CASSPVGQANTEAFF
TGTGCCAGCTCACCAGTAGGACAGGCGAACACTGAAGCTTTCTTT
>NA|NA|TRBV2|TRBJ1-5
CASSRGYSNQPQHF
TGTGCCAGCAGTCGGGGGTATAGCAATCAGCCCCAGCATTTT
>TRBD2|NA|TRBV4-2|TRBJ2-3
CASSPTRGEGVTDTQYF
TGTGCCAGCAGCCCCACCCGGGGGGAGGGCGTCACAGATACGCAGTATTTT
>TRBD1|once|TRBV7-3|TRBJ2-3
CASSSSQGGQYF
TGTGCCAGCAGCTCTTCACAGGGGGGCCAGTATTTT
>TRBD1|NA|TRBV7-8|TRBJ1-4
CASSLGTTGGVNEKLFF
TGTGCCAGCAGCTTAGGAACGACAGGGGGCGTTAATGAAAAACTGTTTTTT
>TRBD1|NA|TRBV2|TRBJ1-5
CASSGGGNSNQPQHF
TGTGCCAGCAGTGGAGGGGGCAATAGCAATCAGCCCCAGCATTTT
>NA|NA|TRBV5-1|TRBJ2-3
CASSLPKGASTDTQYF
TGCGCCAGCAGCTTGCCGAAAGGGGCTAGCACAGATACGCAGTATTTT
>TRBD2|NA|TRBV5-1|TRBJ2-7
CASSLNGGTYEQYF
TGCGCCAGCAGCTTGAACGGGGGGACCTACGAGCAGTACTTC
>TRBD1|few|TRBV29-1|TRBJ2-7
CSAIHRGLSYEQYF
TGCAGCGCTATCCACAGGGGCCTCTCCTACGAGCAGTACTTC
>NA|NA|TRBV5-1|TRBJ2-1
CASSGGLIANEQFF
TGCGCCAGCAGCGGGGGACTCATCGCCAATGAGCAGTTCTTC
>NA|NA|TRBV10-3|TRBJ2-3
CAISVASSTDTQYF
TGTGCCATCAGTGTGGCATCTAGCACAGATACGCAGTATTTT
>TRBD2|once|TRBV11-2|TRBJ2-1
CASSLDRGSGSEQFF
TGTGCCAGCAGCTTAGATCGGGGTAGCGGGAGTGAGCAGTTCTTC
>NA|once|TRBV30|TRBJ1-2
CAWSAVNYGYTF
TGTGCCTGGAGCGCGGTAAACTATGGCTACACCTTC
>TRBD2|NA|TRBV27|TRBJ2-2
CASRDLLAGGALGELFF
TGTGCCAGCAGGGACTTATTAGCCGGGGGGGCCCTCGGGGAGCTGTTTTTT
>NA|NA|TRBV19|TRBJ2-1
CASSTSSYNEQFF
TGTGCCAGTAGTACGTCTTCCTACAATGAGCAGTTCTTC
>NA|NA|TRBV28|TRBJ2-1
CASSLVTGYNEQFF
TGTGCCAGCAGTTTGGTAACGGGCTACAATGAGCAGTTCTTC
>TRBD1|NA|TRBV6-5|TRBJ1-1
CASADRANTEAFF
TGTGCCAGCGCCGACAGGGCCAACACTGAAGCTTTCTTT
>NA|NA|TRBV2|TRBJ2-6
CASSRDSSGANVLTF
TGTGCCAGCAGCAGAGACAGCTCTGGGGCCAACGTCCTGACTTTC
>TRBD2|NA|TRBV7-9|TRBJ2-5
CASSRSSGQETQYF
TGTGCCAGCAGCCGGTCTAGCGGTCAAGAGACCCAGTACTTC
>TRBD1|NA|TRBV4-1|TRBJ2-6
CASSPQGASGANVLTF
TGCGCCAGCAGCCCCCAGGGGGCGTCTGGGGCCAACGTCCTGACTTTC
>TRBD2|NA|TRBV5-1|TRBJ2-5
CASSPGGGETQYF
TGCGCCAGCAGCCCGGGGGGTGGAGAGACCCAGTACTTC
>NA|NA|TRBV24-1|TRBJ1-5
CATSGRGNQPQHF
TGTGCCACCAGTGGCAGGGGCAATCAGCCCCAGCATTTT
>TRBD2|NA|TRBV13|TRBJ2-7
CASRLTTSGSYHEQYF
TGTGCCAGCAGACTCACTACTAGCGGGAGCTACCACGAGCAGTACTTC
>TRBD1|NA|TRBV7-2|TRBJ1-4
CASSSNRGANEKLFF
TGTGCCAGCAGCTCAAACAGGGGGGCTAATGAAAAACTGTTTTTT